These 20 T cell receptor beta chains share one sample of origin, sequenced in a study of cytomegalovirus exposure and HLA in healthy donors. The PCR employed 60 Vbeta primers together with 13 Jbeta primers. Measured with immunoSEQ multiplex PCR; TCRdb has only the in-frame clones, and not every one. Of 130,000 or so clones detected, 80% to 90% appear once; the ten largest clones hold just under 3%. The sequenced sample was PBMCs. The receptors here all came from a woman in her late teens or twenties in good health and CMV-seropositive.

This clone was seen only a few times. The V gene is TRBV6-5, the J gene TRBJ2-7; maybe TRBD2 (5 bases). The CDR3 is 13 residues long. Germline V gene sequence: CDR1 MNHEY, CDR2 SVGAGI. V was trimmed by 5 bases and J by 2 bases, leaving 10 bases between them. The CDR3 coding sequence is TGTGCCAGCAGTCTAGCCTTACCCTACGAGCAGTACTTC. It specifies CASSLALPYEQYF.

The gene calls are TRBV5-1 and TRBJ2-1; 9 nucleotides align to TRBD2. The length of the CDR3 is 18 residues. Germline V lookup: CDR1 SGHRS, CDR2 YFSETQ. The J segment lost 10 bases and the V segment lost 1 base, leaving 18 bases of the junction unmatched. CDR3 in amino acids: CASSLIRRGAGGPWEQFF. In DNA form, the CDR3 reads TGCGCCAGCAGCTTGATTCGTAGGGGGGCGGGGGGGCCTTGGGAGCAGTTCTTC.

The J gene is TRBJ1-1, the V gene TRBV11-2, with 10 nucleotides matching TRBD1. The trim removed 5 bases at V and 1 base at J, leaving 10 bases unmatched. Germline CDR1 reads SGHAT; CDR2 reads FQNNGV. This CDR3 has 17 amino acids. The CDR3 region is CASSVRDRGLRNTEAFF. The CDR3 nucleotides read TGTGCCAGCAGCGTACGGGACAGGGGACTAAGGAACACTGAAGCTTTCTTT.

This clone occurred once. The rearrangement uses TRBV19 and TRBJ2-2; D is unclear. CDR1 is LNHDA and CDR2 is SQIVND in the germline V gene (reference sequence). There are 13 residues in the CDR3. V gave up 3 bases and J gave up 9 bases, with 11 bases separating them. Here the CDR3 DNA reads TGTGCCAGTAGTATGACATTCTTCCGGGAGCTGTTTTTT. This codes for CASSMTFFRELFF.

The chain uses TRBV6-4 and TRBJ2-2; D uncertain. The CDR3 runs 12 residues. Trimming shortened V by 2 bases and J by 7 bases, and 5 bases separated the two germline ends. In germline, CDR1 is MRHNA, CDR2 SNTAGT. The CDR3: CASSDRLGELFF. The CDR3 DNA reads TGTGCCAGCAGTGACAGACTCGGGGAGCTGTTTTTT.

This rearrangement joins TRBV6-5 to TRBJ2-1; D remains ambiguous. From germline, CDR1 is MNHEY and CDR2 SVGAGI. The CDR3 consists of 14 residues. The V end lost 6 bases, the J end lost 4 bases, and 13 bases lay between the germline ends. This chain's CDR3 is CASSALEIYNEQFF. CDR3 in DNA: TGTGCCAGCAGCGCCCTAGAGATATACAATGAGCAGTTCTTC.

The V gene is TRBV6-1, the J gene TRBJ2-3; 9 bases agree with TRBD2. The CDR3 is made up of 19 amino acids. V trimming: 3 bases; J trimming: 3 bases; junction bases outside the gene matches: 16. Germline V gene data show CDR1 as MNHNS and CDR2 as SASEGT. The CDR3 loop is CASSESRGGRWSETDTQYF. Written as DNA, the CDR3 is TGTGCCAGCAGTGAGTCGCGGGGGGGCCGGTGGAGTGAAACAGATACGCAGTATTTT.

The V and J genes are TRBV19 and TRBJ2-5; D is ambiguous. Germline V lookup: CDR1 LNHDA, CDR2 SQIVND (reference sequence). The CDR3 is 13 amino acids. V was shortened by 3 bases and J by 4 bases, with 9 bases between the two germline ends. The chain's CDR3 is CASSIVLPETQYF. CDR3 nucleotides: TGTGCCAGTAGTATTGTGCTACCAGAGACCCAGTACTTC.

This chain joins TRBV19 and TRBJ1-2, with 8 bases lining up with TRBD1. After removal of 6 bases from V and 7 bases from J, the junction contained 10 bases not matched to a gene. CDR1 and CDR2 (germline): LNHDA, SQIVND (reference sequence). The CDR3 runs to 14 residues. Here the CDR3 reads CASRAGQGTGGYTF. In DNA, the CDR3 is TGTGCCAGTAGAGCAGGACAGGGTACGGGTGGCTACACCTTC. Full variable domain (remainder filled in from reference TRBV19 and TRBJ1-2): DGGITQSPKYLFRKEGQNVTLSCEQNLNHDAMYWYRQDPGQGLRLIYYSQIVNDFQKGDIAEGYSVSREKKESFPLTVTSAQKNPTAFYLCASRAGQGTGGYTFGSGTRLTVV.

The J gene is TRBJ1-2, the V gene TRBV11-2; D perhaps matches TRBD1 (6 bases). The CDR3 has 14 residues. The ends were cut back, 6 bases at V and 0 bases at J, with 11 bases in the middle. Germline V gene sequence: CDR1 SGHAT, CDR2 FQNNGV. The CDR3 region is CASRTGGANYGYTF. CDR3 bases: TGTGCCAGCAGGACAGGAGGAGCTAACTATGGCTACACCTTC.

The chain recombines TRBV4-1 with TRBJ2-7; TRBD1 matches at 8 bases. CDR1 is MGHRA, CDR2 YSYEKL, per germline. CDR3 length: 15 amino acids. The V gene end was trimmed by 4 bases and the J gene end by 4 bases; junction bases not matched to a gene: 9. Here the CDR3 reads CASSPGRDRPYEQYF. As DNA, the CDR3 is TGCGCCAGCAGCCCCGGCCGGGACAGGCCGTACGAGCAGTACTTC.

The chain carries TRBV7-2 and TRBJ2-2; D remains ambiguous. Trimming left V 5 bases short and J 6 bases short, with 13 bases between. There are 14 residues in the CDR3. Germline CDR1 reads SGHTA; CDR2 reads FQGNSA. CDR3: CASSNRVLSGELFF. The CDR3 DNA sequence: TGTGCCAGCAGCAACCGGGTGCTGTCCGGGGAGCTGTTTTTT.

The chain is built from TRBV4-1 and TRBJ1-5, with no clear D. The CDR3 covers 18 residues. With 4 bases removed from V and 6 bases from J, the gap between germline ends came to 25 bases. CDR1 is MGHRA and CDR2 is YSYEKL in the germline V gene. CDR3 bases: TGCGCCAGCAGCCCGACCCCAGGAGGGCGGTCGTTGGGTCAGCCCCAGCATTTT. Protein: CASSPTPGGRSLGQPQHF.

The V and J genes are TRBV11-2 and TRBJ1-1; D is unresolved. V was pared by 4 bases and J by 11 bases, with 20 bases between. The CDR3 loop spans 14 amino acids. Per germline, CDR1 SGHAT and CDR2 FQNNGV. CDR3 coding DNA: TGTGCCAGCAGCTCAACAAGGGAGGGCCATCGCGCTTTCTTT. Protein product: CASSSTREGHRAFF.

The chain recombines TRBV2 with TRBJ2-2, with D possibly being TRBD2 (6 bases). In germline, CDR1 is SNHLY, CDR2 FYNNEI. The ends were cut back, 5 bases at V and 5 bases at J, with 9 bases in the middle. This CDR3 has 13 amino acids. For the CDR3, the DNA is TGTGCCAGCAGTCTGGGGGGAACCGGGGAGCTGTTTTTT. The encoded protein is CASSLGGTGELFF.

The rearrangement uses TRBV7-2 and TRBJ1-3, with D hard to call. Germline V gives CDR1 SGHTA, CDR2 FQGNSA. Trimming took off 5 bases at V and 0 bases at J, with 8 bases between the two ends. The CDR3 sequence is 14 residues long. This CDR3 is CASSITFSGNTIYF. CDR3 bases: TGTGCCAGCAGCATCACTTTCTCTGGAAACACCATATATTTT.

This chain uses TRBV30 with TRBJ1-5; D not certain. The CDR3 sequence is 14 residues long. V lost 0 bases to trimming and J lost 3 bases, with 9 bases between them. From germline, CDR1 is GTSNPN and CDR2 SVGIG (reference sequence). The DNA of the CDR3 is TGTGCCTGGAGTGTCGTAACAAACAATCAGCCCCAGCATTTT. Protein product: CAWSVVTNNQPQHF. The full variable domain, in which reference TRBV30 and TRBJ1-5 provide the parts outside the CDR3, is SQTIHQWPATLVQPVGSPLSLECTVEGTSNPNLYWYRQAAGRGLQLLFYSVGIGQISSEVPQNLSASRPQDRQFILSSKKLLLSDSGFYLCAWSVVTNNQPQHFGDGTRLSIL.

The chain is built from TRBV30 and TRBJ1-2; unclear D gene. The CDR3 sequence is 12 residues long. Trimming cost V 2 bases and J 5 bases, with 9 bases left between them. Germline V gene sequence: CDR1 GTSNPN, CDR2 SVGIG (reference sequence). DNA for the CDR3: TGTGCCTGGAGTACCGAGAGGTATGGCTACACCTTC. Translating it yields CAWSTERYGYTF.

V is TRBV5-1 and J is TRBJ2-5; D unresolved. V lost 4 bases, J lost 5 bases, and 6 bases lay in between. CDR1 and CDR2 (germline): SGHRS, YFSETQ. This CDR3 is built from 11 residues. The CDR3 protein is CASSEYETQYF. CDR3 coding DNA: TGCGCCAGCAGCGAGTACGAGACCCAGTACTTC.

In nucleotides, the CDR3 is TGTGCCAGCAGCCCCTCTCCGAACACTGAAGCTTTCTTT. Translation: CASSPSPNTEAFF. The V and J genes are TRBV11-3 and TRBJ1-1; no definite D call. V shed 5 bases and J shed 1 base, with 8 bases lying between them. The CDR3 loop spans 13 amino acids. Germline V gene lookup returns CDR1 SGHNT and CDR2 YENEEA.